The sample holds a few counts of the clone carrying this TCR beta chain. The sample belongs to a study of T-cell memory formation after mild COVID-19. TCRdb ran MiXCR on the 5' RACE reads and lists one entry per CDR3 protein. The sample has around 440,000 distinct CDR3 sequences, roughly 18% seen once. V gave up 0 bases and J gave up 2 bases; unmatched junction bases: 11. In germline, CDR1 is SGHNT, CDR2 YYREEE (reference sequence). CDR3 length: 18 residues. The chain has TRBV5-4 and TRBJ2-3, with 8 bases matching TRBD1. The source is an adult woman who had mild COVID-19 (a few samples of this study predate the infection). Cell type and time point are not known. The specimen was PBMCs or a T cell subset sorted from them (not recorded which). The CDR3 nucleotides read TGTGCCAGCAGCTTGGCCAAGTTCGCAGGGGGCCTCACAGATACGCAGTATTTT. Encoded protein: CASSLAKFAGGLTDTQYF.